This T cell receptor beta chain comes out of a study of blood T cell repertoires in COVID-19. As for the study in general: COVID-19 samples collected from the United States, Italy and Spain covered acute and convalescent phases.

Sequenced by immunoSEQ multiplex PCR; TCRdb stores in-frame clones only, minus some. The sample contains around 250,000 clones, 86% of which appear only once. CDR1 and CDR2 from the germline V gene are SGHKS and YYEKEE (reference sequence). This CDR3 region has 14 residues. V dropped 1 base and J dropped 6 bases, with 11 bases sitting between them. Sequenced input: peripheral blood. The receptor's source is a man aged 55 to 70 with acute or convalescent COVID-19. The rearrangement uses TRBV5-5 and TRBJ2-1; possibly TRBD1 for D (6 bases). CDR3 region: CASSLYRDTNEQFF. The CDR3 DNA sequence: TGTGCCAGCAGCTTGTATCGGGACACCAATGAGCAGTTCTTC.